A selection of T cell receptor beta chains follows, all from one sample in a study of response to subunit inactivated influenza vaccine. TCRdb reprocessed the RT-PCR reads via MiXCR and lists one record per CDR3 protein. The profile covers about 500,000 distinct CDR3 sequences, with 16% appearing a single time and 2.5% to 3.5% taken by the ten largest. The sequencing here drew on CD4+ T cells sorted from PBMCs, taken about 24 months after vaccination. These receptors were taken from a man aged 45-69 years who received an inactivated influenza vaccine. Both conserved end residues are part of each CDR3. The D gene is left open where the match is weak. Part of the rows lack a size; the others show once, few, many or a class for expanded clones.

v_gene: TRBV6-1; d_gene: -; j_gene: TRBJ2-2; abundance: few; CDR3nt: TGTGCCAGCAGGACGACCCTTCTCACCGGGGAGCTGTTTTTT; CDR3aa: CASRTTLLTGELFF
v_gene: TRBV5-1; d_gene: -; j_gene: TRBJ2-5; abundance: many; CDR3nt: TGTGCCAGCCGCGCCCAAGAGACCCAGTACTTC; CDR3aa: CASRAQETQYF
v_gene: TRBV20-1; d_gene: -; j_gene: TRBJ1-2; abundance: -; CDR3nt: TGCAGTGCCGAACTCCGGGGACCCACTAACTATGGCTACACCTTC; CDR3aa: CSAELRGPTNYGYTF
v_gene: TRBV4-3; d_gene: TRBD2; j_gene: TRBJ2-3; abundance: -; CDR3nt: TGCGCCAGCAGCCGAGGACTAGCGGGAGGGGTATCAGCGGGTACGCAGTATTTT; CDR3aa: CASSRGLAGGVSAGTQYF
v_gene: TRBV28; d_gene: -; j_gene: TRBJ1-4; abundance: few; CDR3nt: TGTGCCAGCAGGCCGCGCACATTAGCAACTAATGAAAAACTGTTTTTT; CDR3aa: CASRPRTLATNEKLFF
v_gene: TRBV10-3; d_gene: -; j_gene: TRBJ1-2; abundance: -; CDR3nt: TGTGCCATCAGTGAGTCACTGAACTATGGCTACACCTTC; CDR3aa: CAISESLNYGYTF
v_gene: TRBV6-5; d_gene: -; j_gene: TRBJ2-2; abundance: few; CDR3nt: TGTGCCAGCAGTTACTCGGGCACCGGGGAGCTGTTTTTT; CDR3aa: CASSYSGTGELFF
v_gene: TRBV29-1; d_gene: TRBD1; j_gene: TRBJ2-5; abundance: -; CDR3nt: TGCAGCGCCGGACAGGGGGGATATTCTACCCAGTACTTC; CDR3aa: CSAGQGGYSTQYF
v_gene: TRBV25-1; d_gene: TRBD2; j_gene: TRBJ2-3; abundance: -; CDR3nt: TGTGCCAGCAGTGGAGCGGGGGCTGTTAGCACAGATACGCAGTATTTT; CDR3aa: CASSGAGAVSTDTQYF
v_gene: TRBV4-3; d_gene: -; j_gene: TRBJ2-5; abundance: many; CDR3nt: TGCGCCAGCAGCCAAGATTGGGGAAGCTATGAGAGCCAGTACTTC; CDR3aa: CASSQDWGSYESQYF
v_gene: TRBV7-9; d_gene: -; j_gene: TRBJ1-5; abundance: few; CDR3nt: TGTGCCAGCAGCTTATCAGGGTCAGGTCAGCCCCAGCATTTT; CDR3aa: CASSLSGSGQPQHF
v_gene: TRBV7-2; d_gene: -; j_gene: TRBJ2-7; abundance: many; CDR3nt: TGTGCCAGCAGCTCTACAGGAGCGTACGAGCAGTACTTC; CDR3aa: CASSSTGAYEQYF
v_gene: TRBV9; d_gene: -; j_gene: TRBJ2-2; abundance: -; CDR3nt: TGTGCCAGCAGCGTAGCTCTCGCAGGATCGAACACCGGGGAGCTGTTTTTT; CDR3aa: CASSVALAGSNTGELFF
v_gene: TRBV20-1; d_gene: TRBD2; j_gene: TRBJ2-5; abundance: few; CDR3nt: TGCAGTGCTATCGGGAGGAGTTCCGAGACCCAGTACTTC; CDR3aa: CSAIGRSSETQYF
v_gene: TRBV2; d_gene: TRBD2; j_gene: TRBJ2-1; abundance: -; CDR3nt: TGTGCCGGTTGCACTAGCGGGGGGCCGGGCTCCTACAATGAGCAGTTCTTC; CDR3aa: CAGCTSGGPGSYNEQFF
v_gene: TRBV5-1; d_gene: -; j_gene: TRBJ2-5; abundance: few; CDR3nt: TGCGCCAGCAGCCCAAGCACCTACCCAGAGACCCAGTACTTC; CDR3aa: CASSPSTYPETQYF
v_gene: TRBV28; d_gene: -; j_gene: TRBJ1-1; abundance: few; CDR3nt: TGTGCCAGCAGTTTGGTCGACTTCGACACTGAAGCTTTCTTT; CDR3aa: CASSLVDFDTEAFF
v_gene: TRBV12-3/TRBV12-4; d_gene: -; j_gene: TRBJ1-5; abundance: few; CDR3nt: TGTGCCAGCAGTCCGGCCGGGACAATGAATCAGCCCCAGCATTTT; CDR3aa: CASSPAGTMNQPQHF
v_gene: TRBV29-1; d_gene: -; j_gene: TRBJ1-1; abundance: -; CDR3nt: TGCAGCGTTGTGGAAGAAGCTTTCTTT; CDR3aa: CSVVEEAFF
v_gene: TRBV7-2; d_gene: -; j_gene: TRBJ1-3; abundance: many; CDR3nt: TGTGCCAGCAGCTTAAAAAGGGGAAACACCATATATTTT; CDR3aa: CASSLKRGNTIYF
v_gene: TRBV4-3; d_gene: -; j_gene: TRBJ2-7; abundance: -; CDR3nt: TGCGCCAGCAGCCAAGGAGAGCGAGGAGAGCAGTACTTC; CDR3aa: CASSQGERGEQYF
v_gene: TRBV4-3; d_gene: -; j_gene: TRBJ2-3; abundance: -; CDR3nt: TGCGCCAGCAGCCAAGATCGAGCCCGAGGGCCAGATACGCAGTATTTT; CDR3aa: CASSQDRARGPDTQYF
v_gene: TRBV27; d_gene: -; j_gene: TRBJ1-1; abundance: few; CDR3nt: TGTGCCAGCAGTTTATTGGGGCGGGTTGTCAACACTGAAGCTTTCTTT; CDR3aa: CASSLLGRVVNTEAFF
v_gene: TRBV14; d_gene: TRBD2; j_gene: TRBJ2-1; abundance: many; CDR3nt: TGTGCCAGCAGCCAATTAGTGGGAGGGCTAGAGCAGTTCTTC; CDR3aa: CASSQLVGGLEQFF
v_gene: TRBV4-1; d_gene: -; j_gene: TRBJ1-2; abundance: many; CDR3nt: TGCGCCAGCAGCCAAGATCCTAGCAGAGTTTACTATGGCTACACCTTC; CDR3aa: CASSQDPSRVYYGYTF
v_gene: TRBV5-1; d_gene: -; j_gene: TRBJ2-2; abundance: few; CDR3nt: TGCGCCAGCAGCTTAAGGACCGCGGGAACCGGGGAGCTGTTTTTT; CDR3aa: CASSLRTAGTGELFF
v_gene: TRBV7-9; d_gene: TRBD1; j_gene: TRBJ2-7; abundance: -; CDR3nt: TGTGCCAGCAGCTTAGAGGGACAGGAGCAGTACTTC; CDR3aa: CASSLEGQEQYF
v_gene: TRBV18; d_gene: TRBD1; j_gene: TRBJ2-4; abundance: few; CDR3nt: TGTGCCAGCTCACGAACCGGGACAGAAAAAAACATTCAGTACTTC; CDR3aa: CASSRTGTEKNIQYF
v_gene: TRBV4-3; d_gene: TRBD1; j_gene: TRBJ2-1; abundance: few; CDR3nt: TGCGCCAGCAGCCAAGGACAGGGGGCCTATGAGCAGTTCTTC; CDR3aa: CASSQGQGAYEQFF
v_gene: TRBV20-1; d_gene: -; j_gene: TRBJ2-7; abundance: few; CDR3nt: TGCAGTGCAAGCCCATCAGGTTCCCCTCGGGAGCAGTACTTC; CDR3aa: CSASPSGSPREQYF
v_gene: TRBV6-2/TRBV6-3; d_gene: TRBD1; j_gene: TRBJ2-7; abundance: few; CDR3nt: TGTGCCAGCTACAGGGGGCAAGGTGAGCAGTACTTC; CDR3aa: CASYRGQGEQYF
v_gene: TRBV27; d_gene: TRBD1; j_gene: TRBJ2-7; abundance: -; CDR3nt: TGTGCCAGCAGTTCCATGGGACAGGGGAGGTACGAGCAGTACTTC; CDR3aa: CASSSMGQGRYEQYF
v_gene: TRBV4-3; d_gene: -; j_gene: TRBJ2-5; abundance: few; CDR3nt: TGCGCCAGCAGCCAAGATGTCGGGGACCAAGAGACCCAGTACTTC; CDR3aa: CASSQDVGDQETQYF
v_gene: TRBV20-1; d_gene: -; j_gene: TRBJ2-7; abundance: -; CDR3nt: TGCTGTGGTGGCCAGGGTCCGGGGTACGAGCAGTACTTC; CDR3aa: CCGGQGPGYEQYF
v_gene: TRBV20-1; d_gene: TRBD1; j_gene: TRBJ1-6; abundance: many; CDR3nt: TGCAGTGCTAGAGAAGCTAACAGGGGCGCTAATTCACCCCTCCACTTT; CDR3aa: CSAREANRGANSPLHF
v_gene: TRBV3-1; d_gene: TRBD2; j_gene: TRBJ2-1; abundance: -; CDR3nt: TGTGCCAGCAGCCGTCCTAGCGGTGGGGGGAATGAGCAGTTCTTC; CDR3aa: CASSRPSGGGNEQFF
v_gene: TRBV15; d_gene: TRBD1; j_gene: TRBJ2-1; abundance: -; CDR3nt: TGTGCCACCAGCCCTTTGACAGGGGGCAATGAGCAGTTCTTC; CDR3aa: CATSPLTGGNEQFF
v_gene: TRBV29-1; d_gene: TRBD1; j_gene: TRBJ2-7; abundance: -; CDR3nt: TGCAGCGCTAAGACAGGGGTTGTCTACGAGCAGTACTTC; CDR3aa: CSAKTGVVYEQYF
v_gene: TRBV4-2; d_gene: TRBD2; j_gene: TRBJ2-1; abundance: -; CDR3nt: TGTGCCAGCAGCCAATTACGCGGGAGCTCCTACAATGAGCAGTTCTTC; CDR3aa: CASSQLRGSSYNEQFF
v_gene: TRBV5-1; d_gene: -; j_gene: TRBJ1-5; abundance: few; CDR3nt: TGCGCCAGCAGCTTGGAAGGGATTAGCAATCAGCCCCAGCATTTT; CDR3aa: CASSLEGISNQPQHF
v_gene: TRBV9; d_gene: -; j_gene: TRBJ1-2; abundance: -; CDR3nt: TGTGCCAGCAGCAAGGATGATATTGCCTACACCTTC; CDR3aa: CASSKDDIAYTF
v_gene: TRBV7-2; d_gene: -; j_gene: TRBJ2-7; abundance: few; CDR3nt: TGTGCCAGCAGCCCAAGACGGGAATCGGCCTACGAGCAGTACTTC; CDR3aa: CASSPRRESAYEQYF
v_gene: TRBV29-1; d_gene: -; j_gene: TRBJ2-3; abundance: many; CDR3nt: TGCAGCGTAGCCGGACGGTATAGCACAGATACGCAGTATTTT; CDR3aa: CSVAGRYSTDTQYF
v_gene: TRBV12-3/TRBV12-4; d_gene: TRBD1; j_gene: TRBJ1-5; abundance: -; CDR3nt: TGTGCCAGCAGTCAACCGGGACAGGGGGTACAAGGCAATCAGCCCCAGCATTTT; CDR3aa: CASSQPGQGVQGNQPQHF
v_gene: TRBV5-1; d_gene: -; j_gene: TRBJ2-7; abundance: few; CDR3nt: TGCGCCAGCAGCCTACAGGGTCCTCAAGACGAGCAGTACTTC; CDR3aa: CASSLQGPQDEQYF
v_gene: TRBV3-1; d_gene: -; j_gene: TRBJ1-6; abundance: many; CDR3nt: TGTGCCAGCAGCCAAGCGCAGGGGAATTCACCCCTCCACTTT; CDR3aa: CASSQAQGNSPLHF
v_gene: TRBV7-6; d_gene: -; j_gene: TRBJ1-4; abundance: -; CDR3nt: TGTGCCAGCAGCCTCTCCGACAGCTCTAATGAAAAACTGTTTTTT; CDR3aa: CASSLSDSSNEKLFF
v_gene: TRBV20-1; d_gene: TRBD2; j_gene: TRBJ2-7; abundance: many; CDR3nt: TGCAGTGCTAGAGATCAGCGACTAGCGGGAGGGCCCCTTGCCGAGCAGTACTTC; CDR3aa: CSARDQRLAGGPLAEQYF
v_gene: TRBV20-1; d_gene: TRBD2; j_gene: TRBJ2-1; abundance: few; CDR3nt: TGCAGTGCTAGAGTTATAACTAGCGGGAGGCTTGAGCAGTTCTTC; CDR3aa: CSARVITSGRLEQFF
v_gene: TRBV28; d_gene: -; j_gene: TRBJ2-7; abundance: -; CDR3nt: TGTGCCAGCGCTGTGGCCTACGAGCAGTACTTC; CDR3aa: CASAVAYEQYF
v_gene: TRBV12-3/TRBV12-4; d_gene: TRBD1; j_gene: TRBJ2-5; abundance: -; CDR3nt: TGTGCCAGCAGGCCAGGGGGCTTGGAAGAGACCCAGTACTTC; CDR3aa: CASRPGGLEETQYF